The 8 T cell receptor beta chains below come from one sample, sequenced in a study of CD8+CD57+ T cells in acquired aplastic anemia. Genomic DNA templated the TCR beta VDJ and CDR3 profiling. TCRdb used MiXCR to reprocess the reads, holding one entry per CDR3 protein. The profile covers about 180,000 distinct CDR3 sequences, with approximately 45% appearing a single time and under 3% taken by the ten largest. Input material: sorted CD4+, CD8+, or CD8+CD57+ T cells (not recorded which) from PBMCs. Receptors were obtained from a human donor in good health.

This chain joins TRBV24-1 and TRBJ2-1; weak D call: TRBD1 (5 bases). CDR3 length: 12 residues. Trimming removed 4 bases at V and 11 bases at J, with 11 bases between. CDR1 is KGHDR and CDR2 is SFDVKD in the germline V gene. As DNA, the CDR3 is TGTGCCACCAGTGACGACAGCGCGAAGCAGTTCTTC. Residues: CATSDDSAKQFF.

The chain carries TRBV24-1 and TRBJ1-5; 7 bases are shared with TRBD1. V gave up 10 bases and J gave up 3 bases; unmatched junction bases: 8. The germline CDR1 and CDR2 sequences are KGHDR and SFDVKD. The CDR3 loop spans 14 amino acids. CDR3 sequence: CATAGQSFNQPQHF. Written as DNA, the CDR3 is TGTGCCACTGCGGGACAGAGCTTCAATCAGCCCCAGCATTTT.

This clonotype appeared many times. This sequence joins TRBV6-1 and TRBJ2-7, with D unclear. Trimming removed 8 bases at V and 7 bases at J, with 15 bases between. This CDR3 is 12 amino acids long. CDR1 is MNHNS, CDR2 SASEGT, per germline. The CDR3 nucleotides are TGTGCCAGCGGGCGAACCCTTGGTGAGCAGTACTTC. It translates to CASGRTLGEQYF.

V and J are TRBV24-1 and TRBJ1-1, with D possibly being TRBD1 (5 bases). This CDR3 has 12 residues. The germline CDR1 and CDR2 sequences are KGHDR and SFDVKD. The V end lost 2 bases, the J end lost 10 bases, and 10 bases lay between the germline ends. The CDR3 DNA reads as TGTGCCACCAGTGATTGGGACGGTGGAGCTTTCTTT. This encodes CATSDWDGGAFF.

The rearrangement links TRBV24-1 to TRBJ2-3; D not certain. V was pared by 3 bases and J by 1 base, with 10 bases between. Germline V lookup: CDR1 KGHDR, CDR2 SFDVKD. The CDR3 loop spans 15 amino acids. The CDR3 here is CATSDPAWGTDTQYF. The CDR3 nucleotides read TGTGCCACCAGTGATCCCGCCTGGGGCACAGATACGCAGTATTTT.

In its sample, this clonotype was seen many times. This chain connects TRBV27 to TRBJ2-7, with 10 bases matching TRBD2. CDR3 length: 15 amino acids. V trimming: 4 bases; J trimming: 2 bases; junction bases outside the gene matches: 5. The germline CDR1 and CDR2 sequences are MNHEY and SMNVEV (reference sequence). In DNA form, the CDR3 reads TGTGCCAGCAGTTCCAGCGGGAGGGCCGCCTACGAGCAGTACTTC. Its translation is CASSSSGRAAYEQYF.

This clonotype showed up just a few times. This chain joins TRBV29-1 and TRBJ2-7, with a possible D match to TRBD2 (6 bases). The CDR3 extends over 13 amino acids. The germline V gene has CDR1 SQVTM and CDR2 ANQGSEA. The ends were cut back, 4 bases at V and 3 bases at J, with 13 bases in the middle. The DNA of the CDR3 is TGCAGCGTTGTTCCCGGGACTGTCTACGAGCAGTACTTC. Amino acids: CSVVPGTVYEQYF.

There are a few counts of this clonotype. The chain uses TRBV19 and TRBJ2-3; D unresolved. Germline CDR1 and CDR2: LNHDA and SQIVND (reference sequence). The CDR3 runs 13 residues. The V end was cut by 5 bases, the J end by 2 bases, with 8 bases between. The CDR3, as DNA: TGTGCCAGTAGTCAGGTCTTCACAGATACGCAGTATTTT. This codes for CASSQVFTDTQYF.